The 31 T cell receptor beta chains reported below all come from one sample, sequenced in a study of blood T cell repertoires in COVID-19. Sequencing used immunoSEQ multiplex PCR; TCRdb keeps in-frame clones, though not all of them. The sample yields 150,000 to 200,000 clones, 60% to 85% seen once. The sequencing input was peripheral blood. The receptors were gathered from a man between 65 and 85 years old with acute or convalescent COVID-19.

CDR3 residues: CSVLSSSGRVYEQYF. The CDR3 DNA follows: TGCAGCGTGTTGAGTAGTAGCGGGAGGGTCTACGAGCAGTACTTC. V is TRBV29-1 and J is TRBJ2-7, with 11 bases that match TRBD2. This CDR3 is 15 amino acids long. After removal of 6 bases from V and 3 bases from J, the junction contained 10 bases not matched to a gene. Looked up from germline, CDR1 is SQVTM and CDR2 is ANQGSEA.

This chain uses TRBV28 with TRBJ1-1, with 8 bases lining up with TRBD1. CDR3 length equals 15 residues. J gave up 3 bases and V 4 bases, and 7 bases lay outside the gene matches. Germline CDR1 MDHEN, CDR2 SYDVKM. Written as DNA, the CDR3 is TGTGCCAGCAGTTCTTACAGGGGGTTGGACACTGAAGCTTTCTTT. Translation: CASSSYRGLDTEAFF.

The rearrangement uses TRBV6-5 and TRBJ2-7, with 9 bases fitting TRBD2. This CDR3 has 14 residues. Germline V CDR1 and CDR2: MNHEY, SVGAGI. The V segment lost 8 bases and the J segment 7 bases; nucleotides outside the gene matches: 12. Here the CDR3 DNA reads TGTGCCAGCGGGTGGCGGGAGGGCCGGAGGGAGCAGTACTTC. This gives the protein CASGWREGRREQYF.

The V call is TRBV19, the J call TRBJ1-2; 9 nucleotides match TRBD1. The V gene end was trimmed by 4 bases and the J gene end by 4 bases; junction bases not matched to a gene: 4. The CDR3 runs 14 residues. Germline V gene sequence: CDR1 LNHDA, CDR2 SQIVND (reference sequence). The CDR3 sequence: CASSTQGASYGYTF. CDR3 DNA sequence: TGTGCCAGTAGTACACAGGGGGCTTCCTATGGCTACACCTTC. Variable domain in full (rest from reference TRBV19 and TRBJ1-2): DGGITQSPKYLFRKEGQNVTLSCEQNLNHDAMYWYRQDPGQGLRLIYYSQIVNDFQKGDIAEGYSVSREKKESFPLTVTSAQKNPTAFYLCASSTQGASYGYTFGSGTRLTVV.

The chain recombines TRBV5-8 with TRBJ2-5; possibly TRBD1 for D (6 bases). Trimming took off 7 bases at V and 2 bases at J, with 15 bases between the two ends. The CDR3 sequence is 14 residues long. Germline CDR1 and CDR2: SGHTS and YDEGEE. The DNA for the CDR3 is TGTGCCAGCGGGGTAGGCAGGGGACAAGAGACCCAGTACTTC. Amino acids: CASGVGRGQETQYF. The whole variable domain, remainder taken from reference TRBV5-8 and TRBJ2-5, is EAGVTQSPTHLIKTRGQQATLRCSPISGHTSVYWYQQALGLGLQFLLWYDEGEERNRGNFPPRFSGRQFPNYSSELNVNALELEDSALYLCASGVGRGQETQYFGPGTRLLVL.

The chain combines TRBV18 with TRBJ2-1; 10 bases match TRBD1. The V and J ends lost 6 bases and 8 bases, in that order; junction bases with no gene match: 10. The CDR3 spans 15 residues. Germline CDR1 reads KGHSH; CDR2 reads LQKENI. The DNA of the CDR3 is TGTGCCAGCTCCTGGGACAGGGGCAGCAGGGATGAGCAGTTCTTC. It yields the protein CASSWDRGSRDEQFF.

CDR3 in DNA: TGTGCCAGCATGGGGACTTTAGGCAATGAGCAGTTCTTC. Residues: CASMGTLGNEQFF. The rearrangement uses TRBV28 and TRBJ2-1; perhaps TRBD2 as D (6 bases). Germline V lookup: CDR1 MDHEN, CDR2 SYDVKM. This CDR3 has 13 residues. The V end was cut by 7 bases, the J end by 6 bases, with 13 bases between.

This clone was counted only a few times. The chain carries TRBV6-5 and TRBJ2-7; 9 bases are a match to TRBD1. Germline CDR1 and CDR2: MNHEY and SVGAGI. This CDR3 is 14 amino acids long. J gave up 0 bases and V 6 bases, and 3 bases lay outside the gene matches. The DNA for the CDR3 is TGTGCCAGCAGGACGGACAGGGGCTCCTACGAGCAGTACTTC. Its translation is CASRTDRGSYEQYF.

The chain is built from TRBV6-5 and TRBJ1-2; 8 nucleotides align to TRBD1. Per the germline V gene, CDR1 is MNHEY and CDR2 is SVGAGI. This CDR3 spans 14 amino acids. V trimming: 6 bases; J trimming: 4 bases; junction bases outside the gene matches: 7. The CDR3 DNA is TGTGCCAGCAGACTTGCCCAGGGGGCCTATGGCTACACCTTC. Protein sequence: CASRLAQGAYGYTF.

V and J are TRBV19 and TRBJ1-3; perhaps TRBD1 as D (6 bases). The CDR3 extends over 12 amino acids. The germline V gene encodes CDR1 LNHDA and CDR2 SQIVND (reference sequence). The V end lost 6 bases, the J end lost 6 bases, and 9 bases lay between the germline ends. The CDR3 DNA follows: TGTGCCAGTAGGGACAGAGTAAACACCATATATTTT. It codes for CASRDRVNTIYF.

This clone has ten or more counts. The chain recombines TRBV19 with TRBJ1-1; D unclear. In germline, CDR1 is LNHDA, CDR2 SQIVND (reference sequence). The CDR3 consists of 15 residues. Trimming stripped 3 bases from V and 6 bases from J, with 17 bases between. DNA of the CDR3: TGTGCCAGTAGTATCTTCGCGGCGTCCGACTCTGAAGCTTTCTTT. Translated: CASSIFAASDSEAFF.

The chain combines TRBV28 with TRBJ2-1; D uncertain. Deletions cut 3 bases from V and 4 bases from J, with 10 bases between. The germline gives CDR1 MDHEN, CDR2 SYDVKM. CDR3 size: 14 residues. CDR3 protein: CASSFWQWYNEQFF. The CDR3 DNA follows: TGTGCCAGCAGTTTCTGGCAGTGGTACAATGAGCAGTTCTTC.

The rearrangement joins TRBV4-3 to TRBJ2-1; TRBD2 is a possible D gene (5 bases). Trimming stripped 0 bases from V and 10 bases from J, with 16 bases between. Germline CDR1 reads LGHNA; CDR2 reads YSLEER. The CDR3 has 15 residues. CDR3 DNA: TGCGCCAGCAGCCAAGATCCACGACAACCGGGGGAGCAGTTCTTC. This translates into CASSQDPRQPGEQFF.

The V gene is TRBV25-1, the J gene TRBJ1-4; 9 bases fit TRBD1. The germline V gene has CDR1 MGHDK and CDR2 SYGVNS. This CDR3 has 15 amino acids. The junction had 7 bases not matched to a gene; V was cut back by 3 bases and J by 8 bases. For the CDR3, the DNA is TGTGCCAGCAGTGACGCCGGGACAGGGAAAGAAAAACTGTTTTTT. It encodes CASSDAGTGKEKLFF.

The J gene is TRBJ2-1, the V gene TRBV29-1; TRBD2 might be the D (6 bases). Germline CDR1 reads SQVTM; CDR2 reads ANQGSEA. The CDR3 has 12 residues. Trimming shortened V by 7 bases and J by 6 bases, and 13 bases separated the two germline ends. The CDR3 nucleotides are TGCAGCGCCGGGGCGGAGGGCAATGAGCAGTTCTTC. Translated: CSAGAEGNEQFF.

Remarks on this clone: Other DNA sequences from this sample encode an identical CDR3 as well. The chain employs TRBV7-3 and TRBJ2-2, with TRBD1 matching over 8 bases. Germline CDR1 and CDR2: SGHTA and FQGTGA. The length of the CDR3 is 15 residues. With 4 bases clipped from V and 5 bases from J, the junction kept 6 bases outside the gene matches. In DNA, the CDR3 is TGTGCCAGCAGCTCCCAGGGGGCGCGAACCGGGGAGCTGTTTTTT. Amino acids: CASSSQGARTGELFF.

The genes are TRBV4-2 and TRBJ2-2; D may be TRBD1 (6 bases). Germline V gene lookup returns CDR1 LGHNA and CDR2 YNFKEQ. V lost 0 bases and J 5 bases, leaving 10 bases between the germline ends. The CDR3 sequence is 15 residues long. The CDR3 protein is CASSQDRGRTGELFF. Written as DNA, the CDR3 is TGTGCCAGCAGCCAAGACAGGGGAAGGACCGGGGAGCTGTTTTTT.

The chain recombines TRBV19 with TRBJ2-7; D possibly corresponds to TRBD1 (6 bases). Trimming took 7 bases from V and 0 from J, leaving 10 bases between them. Germline V CDR1 and CDR2: LNHDA, SQIVND (reference sequence). This CDR3 contains 13 residues. CDR3 nucleotides: TGTGCCAGTACCCCGACAGGCTCCTACGAGCAGTACTTC. It yields the protein CASTPTGSYEQYF.

The chain combines TRBV25-1 with TRBJ1-6, with D possibly TRBD1 on 6 matching bases. In germline, CDR1 is MGHDK, CDR2 SYGVNS. This CDR3 spans 14 amino acids. V was clipped by 9 bases and J by 7 bases, with 16 bases between them. CDR3 amino acids: CASKKQGRNSPLHF. As DNA, the CDR3 is TGTGCCAGTAAAAAACAGGGTCGAAATTCACCCCTCCACTTT.

The chain links TRBV18 to TRBJ1-2, with a possible D match to TRBD1 (5 bases). Germline CDR1 reads KGHSH; CDR2 reads LQKENI. CDR3 length: 15 residues. V lost 0 bases and J lost 8, with 16 bases in between. DNA of the CDR3: TGTGCCAGCTCACCACCGAGCAAGGACATCGGGGGCTACACCTTC. Its translation is CASSPPSKDIGGYTF.

V usage is TRBV5-1 and J usage is TRBJ1-4; 11 nucleotides line up with TRBD1. This CDR3 comprises 15 residues. From germline, CDR1 is SGHRS and CDR2 YFSETQ. Unmatched junction bases numbered 2, after V lost 4 bases and J lost 3 bases. CDR3 bases: TGCGCCAGCAGCGGACAGGGGGCGGCTAATGAAAAACTGTTTTTT. Translation: CASSGQGAANEKLFF.

The V gene is TRBV20-1, the J gene TRBJ1-2, with D uncertain. The germline gives CDR1 DFQATT, CDR2 SNEGSKA (reference sequence). The V end lost 5 bases, the J end lost 2 bases, and 6 bases lay between the germline ends. This CDR3 has 11 amino acids. CDR3 in DNA: TGCAGTGCTCCTGCGAACTATGGCTACACCTTC. It translates to CSAPANYGYTF.

The genes are TRBV28 and TRBJ1-5; D perhaps matches TRBD1 (5 bases). The V end was cut by 7 bases, the J end by 5 bases, with 21 bases between. Germline V lookup: CDR1 MDHEN, CDR2 SYDVKM. The CDR3 sequence is 16 residues long. The CDR3 loop reads CASTVGGGEFYQPQHF. Here the CDR3 DNA reads TGTGCCAGCACCGTAGGTGGAGGGGAGTTCTATCAGCCCCAGCATTTT.

This CDR3 is CASSEWDRGYNEQFF. CDR3 DNA sequence: TGCGCCAGCAGTGAATGGGACAGGGGGTACAATGAGCAGTTCTTC. The chain uses TRBV10-2 and TRBJ2-1, with 11 bases identical to TRBD1. CDR3 size: 15 residues. Germline lookup yields CDR1 WSHSY and CDR2 SAAADI. V was clipped by 3 bases and J by 4 bases; unmatched bases: 2.

The chain joins TRBV28 to TRBJ1-2; tentatively, D is TRBD1 (6 bases). Trimming took 3 bases from V and 0 from J, leaving 11 bases between them. Germline V gene sequence: CDR1 MDHEN, CDR2 SYDVKM. This CDR3 is built from 15 residues. CDR3 DNA sequence: TGTGCCAGCAGTTTTAATGGACAGCCTAACTATGGCTACACCTTC. Translation: CASSFNGQPNYGYTF.

The chain links TRBV7-7 to TRBJ2-2, with 8 bases fitting TRBD1. This CDR3 contains 18 residues. With 1 base clipped from V and 3 bases from J, the junction kept 10 bases outside the gene matches. From germline, CDR1 is SSHAT and CDR2 FNYEAQ (reference sequence). This CDR3 reads CASSLVVGGTGYTGELFF. The CDR3 DNA is TGTGCCAGCAGCTTAGTTGTTGGGGGGACAGGTTACACCGGGGAGCTGTTTTTT.

The chain recombines TRBV7-9 with TRBJ1-1; D unclear. V shed 1 base and J shed 4 bases, with 7 bases lying between them. CDR1 and CDR2 (germline): SEHNR, FQNEAQ (reference sequence). This CDR3 spans 13 amino acids. CDR3 sequence (DNA): TGTGCCAGCAGCTTAGATTCAGTCACTGAAGCTTTCTTT. The encoded protein is CASSLDSVTEAFF. Looking up the rest from reference TRBV7-9 and TRBJ1-1 gives the full variable domain: DTGVSQNPRHKITKRGQNVTFRCDPISEHNRLYWYRQTLGQGPEFLTYFQNEAQLEKSRLLSDRFSAERPKGSFSTLEIQRTEQGDSAMYLCASSLDSVTEAFFGQGTRLTVV.

The J gene is TRBJ2-3, the V gene TRBV4-3; TRBD2 matches 11 bases. V dropped 1 base and J dropped 6; count of bases not matched to a gene: 9. The germline gives CDR1 LGHNA, CDR2 YSLEER. This CDR3 spans 17 amino acids. CDR3 in amino acids: CASSQAPGLAASDTQYF. The DNA for the CDR3 is TGCGCCAGCAGCCAAGCACCGGGACTAGCGGCCTCCGATACGCAGTATTTT.

V usage is TRBV28 and J usage is TRBJ1-5; D possibly corresponds to TRBD1 (5 bases). Looked up from germline, CDR1 is MDHEN and CDR2 is SYDVKM. Deletions cut 7 bases from V and 6 bases from J, with 25 bases between. This CDR3 has 17 residues. The CDR3: CASMGQGTPRTSQPQHF. DNA of the CDR3: TGTGCCAGCATGGGTCAGGGTACTCCCAGAACGAGTCAGCCCCAGCATTTT.

The chain recombines TRBV28 with TRBJ2-3; D is possibly TRBD2 (5 bases). The ends were cut back, 6 bases at V and 3 bases at J, with 10 bases in the middle. Germline CDR1 MDHEN, CDR2 SYDVKM. The CDR3 totals 13 residues. Written as DNA, the CDR3 is TGTGCCAGCAGAAGAGGGAATACAGATACGCAGTATTTT. Translating gives CASRRGNTDTQYF.

This clone was detected only a few times. This specimen includes other DNA sequences encoding the same CDR3. The genes are TRBV5-1 and TRBJ1-5; the match to TRBD1 covers 9 bases. This CDR3 comprises 14 residues. V dropped 3 bases and J dropped 6; count of bases not matched to a gene: 4. From germline, CDR1 is SGHRS and CDR2 YFSETQ. CDR3 residues: CASSSTGGVQPQHF. The CDR3 coding sequence is TGCGCCAGCAGCTCTACAGGGGGCGTTCAGCCCCAGCATTTT.